Listed below are T cell receptor beta chains from one sample, sequenced in a study of cytomegalovirus exposure and HLA in healthy donors. Assay used: immunoSEQ multiplex PCR; TCRdb lists only in-frame clones, some missing. This repertoire shows about 170,000 clones, more than 70% found once; its top ten account for less than 2%. Sequenced material: PBMCs. These receptors all come from a male donor in good health and CMV-seronegative. CDR3s include the opening cysteine and the closing phenylalanine or tryptophan. The D gene is left open where the match is weak.

D	length	V	J	CDR3
TRBD1	15	TRBV6-6	TRBJ2-7	CASSNTGGISYEQYF
TRBD2	17	TRBV7-3	TRBJ2-1	CASSLRSGASSYNEQFF
TRBD1	13	TRBV7-9	TRBJ1-2	CASSQGQYDGYTF
.	14	TRBV10-3	TRBJ1-1	CAISEGDLNTEAFF
TRBD1	15	TRBV18	TRBJ2-7	CASSRDSGGVYEQYF
.	13	TRBV13	TRBJ1-2	CASSHWTANGYTF
.	16	TRBV7-2	TRBJ1-2	CASSLAAGSVGYGYTF
.	14	TRBV25-1	TRBJ2-5	CASSELQGQETQYF
TRBD1	17	TRBV7-8	TRBJ2-2	CASSLPGQGAYIGELFF
TRBD1	16	TRBV5-5	TRBJ2-1	CASSLATSLTGGRKFF
TRBD1	16	TRBV5-1	TRBJ1-1	CASSPGTGGARGEAFF
.	15	TRBV14	TRBJ1-2	CASSQGIGGSYGYTF
.	14	TRBV7-3	TRBJ2-3	CASSLTPGQGTQYF
TRBD1	15	TRBV9	TRBJ1-4	CASSQGGAGGEKLFF
.	15	TRBV9	TRBJ2-2	CASSVAGSDTGELFF
.	14	TRBV5-1	TRBJ1-1	CASSSAGTYTEAFF
.	15	TRBV5-6	TRBJ1-5	CASSLGTGGNQPQHF
.	14	TRBV5-1	TRBJ2-1	CASSLGRGANEQFF
.	15	TRBV27	TRBJ1-5	CASSLVAAPNQPQHF
.	17	TRBV5-4	TRBJ2-6	CASRSFSGVSGANVLTF
.	16	TRBV7-2	TRBJ2-5	CASSLGGGAFRETQYF
.	15	TRBV7-3	TRBJ2-3	CASSLDREGTDTQYF
.	15	TRBV2	TRBJ1-3	CASTLFQGSGNTIYF
.	15	TRBV15	TRBJ1-5	CATSRDNVGGQPQHF
TRBD2	17	TRBV13	TRBJ2-7	CASSSIHRLAGGGEQYF
.	14	TRBV6-1	TRBJ2-2	CASSRQENTGELFF
.	15	TRBV19	TRBJ1-1	CASIPSPGVGTEAFF
.	13	TRBV19	TRBJ1-2	CASSMPGQGTSFF
TRBD2	21	TRBV7-3	TRBJ2-2	CASSLKSGTSGRIVEVGELFF
.	16	TRBV28	TRBJ2-7	CASSLGFNAVHYEQYF
.	14	TRBV19	TRBJ2-7	CASSARFLTYEQYF
TRBD2	12	TRBV2	.	CASSTGGFEQYF
.	12	TRBV7-2	TRBJ2-1	CASPDRNNEQFF
.	13	TRBV6-1	TRBJ2-1	CASSDHQLNEQFF
.	13	TRBV7-3	TRBJ1-5	CASSLRGYQPQHF
TRBD2	17	TRBV30	TRBJ2-1	CASHTGTSGRPNNEQFF
.	13	TRBV16	TRBJ2-1	CASSQRLNNGQFF
.	13	TRBV5-8	TRBJ2-2	CASSFGLTGELFF
.	15	TRBV7-8	TRBJ1-5	CASSSQVGAGRPQHF
TRBD2	19	TRBV18	TRBJ2-1	CASAGTSGSTLGSYNEQFF
TRBD2	15	TRBV7-2	TRBJ2-7	CASSSGIASGYEQYF
.	16	TRBV19	TRBJ1-5	CASSTRNVRGTQPQHF
TRBD1	14	TRBV2	TRBJ1-6	CASMPGQDNSPLHF
.	13	TRBV10-3	TRBJ1-4	CAISGTPGEKLFF